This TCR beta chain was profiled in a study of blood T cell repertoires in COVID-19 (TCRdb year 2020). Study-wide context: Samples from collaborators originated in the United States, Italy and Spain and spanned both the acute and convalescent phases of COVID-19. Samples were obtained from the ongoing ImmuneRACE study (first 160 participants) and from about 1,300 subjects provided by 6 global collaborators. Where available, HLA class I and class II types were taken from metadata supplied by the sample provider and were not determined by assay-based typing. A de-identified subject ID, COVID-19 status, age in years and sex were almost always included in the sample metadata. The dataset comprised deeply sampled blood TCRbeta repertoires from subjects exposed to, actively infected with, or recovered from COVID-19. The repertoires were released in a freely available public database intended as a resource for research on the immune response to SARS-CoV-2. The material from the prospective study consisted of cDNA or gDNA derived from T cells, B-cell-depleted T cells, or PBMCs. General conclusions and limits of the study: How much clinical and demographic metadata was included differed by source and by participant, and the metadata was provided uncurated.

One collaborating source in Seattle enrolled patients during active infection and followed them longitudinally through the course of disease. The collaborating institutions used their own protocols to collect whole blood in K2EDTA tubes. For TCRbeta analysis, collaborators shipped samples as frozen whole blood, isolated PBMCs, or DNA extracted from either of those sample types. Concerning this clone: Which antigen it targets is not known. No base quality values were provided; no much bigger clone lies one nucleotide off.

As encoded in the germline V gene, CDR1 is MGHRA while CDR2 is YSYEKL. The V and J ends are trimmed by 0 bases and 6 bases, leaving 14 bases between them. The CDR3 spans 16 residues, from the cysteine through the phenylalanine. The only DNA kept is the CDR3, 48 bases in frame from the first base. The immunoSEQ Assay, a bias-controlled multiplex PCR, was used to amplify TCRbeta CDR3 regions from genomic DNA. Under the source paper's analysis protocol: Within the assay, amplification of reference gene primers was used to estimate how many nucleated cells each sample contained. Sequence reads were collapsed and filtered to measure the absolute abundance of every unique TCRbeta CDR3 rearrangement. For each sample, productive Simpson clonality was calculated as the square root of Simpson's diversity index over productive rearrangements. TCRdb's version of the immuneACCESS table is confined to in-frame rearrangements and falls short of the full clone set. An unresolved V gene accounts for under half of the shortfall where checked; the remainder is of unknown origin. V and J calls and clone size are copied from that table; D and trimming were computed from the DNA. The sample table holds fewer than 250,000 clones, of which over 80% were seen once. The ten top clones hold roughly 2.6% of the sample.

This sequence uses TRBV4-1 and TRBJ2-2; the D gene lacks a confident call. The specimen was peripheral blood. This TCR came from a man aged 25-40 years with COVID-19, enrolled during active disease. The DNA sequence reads TGCGCCAGCAGCCAAGATGCGGCTAATCGGGCCGGGGAGCTGTTTTTT. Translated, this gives CASSQDAANRAGELFF.